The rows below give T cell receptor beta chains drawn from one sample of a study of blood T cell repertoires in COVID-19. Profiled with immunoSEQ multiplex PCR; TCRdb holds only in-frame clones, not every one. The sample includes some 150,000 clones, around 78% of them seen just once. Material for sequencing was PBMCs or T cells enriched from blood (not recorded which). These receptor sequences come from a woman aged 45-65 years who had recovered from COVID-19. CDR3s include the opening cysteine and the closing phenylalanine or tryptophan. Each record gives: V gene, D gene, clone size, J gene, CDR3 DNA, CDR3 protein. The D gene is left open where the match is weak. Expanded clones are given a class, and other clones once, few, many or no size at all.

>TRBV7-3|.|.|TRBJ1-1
TGTGCCAGCAGCCCCGGGACCAGGGGTACAGCTTTCTTT
CASSPGTRGTAFF
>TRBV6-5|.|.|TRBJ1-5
TGTGCCAGCCGGCCGGGTCCTAGCAATCAGCCCCAGCATTTT
CASRPGPSNQPQHF
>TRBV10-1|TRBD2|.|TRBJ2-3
TGCGCCAGCAGTTGGACTAGCGGACGCACAGATACGCAGTATTTT
CASSWTSGRTDTQYF
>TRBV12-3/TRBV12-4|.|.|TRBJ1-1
TGTGCCAGCAGGGGGGCCCAGCCCCTCTTT
CASRGAQPLF
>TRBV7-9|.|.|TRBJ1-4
TGTGCCAGCAGCCCCGGGTTGCAGGAAAAACTGTTTTTT
CASSPGLQEKLFF
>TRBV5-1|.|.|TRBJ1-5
TGCGCCAGCAGCTTGGTGGGGGGAGGACAGCCCCAGCATTTT
CASSLVGGGQPQHF
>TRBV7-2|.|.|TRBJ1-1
TGTGCCAGCAGCGTCCAGTCGAACACTGAAGCTTTCTTT
CASSVQSNTEAFF
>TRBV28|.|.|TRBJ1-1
TGTGCCAGCAGTGTCCCTGGGGGGTATCGAGCTGAAGCTTTCTTT
CASSVPGGYRAEAFF
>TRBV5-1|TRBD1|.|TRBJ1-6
TGCGCCAGCAGCTTGGGTTTAGGGGGCTCCAGCTCCTATAATTCACCCCTCCACTTT
CASSLGLGGSSSYNSPLHF
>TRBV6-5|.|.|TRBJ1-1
TGTGCCAGCAGCCGGGGACTTTCGGCTGAAGCTTTCTTT
CASSRGLSAEAFF
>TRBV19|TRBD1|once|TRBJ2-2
TGTGCCAGTAGTAACCTCAAGACAGGGAGCACCGGGGAGCTGTTTTTT
CASSNLKTGSTGELFF
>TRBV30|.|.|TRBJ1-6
TGTGCCTGGAACGGGGGTCGGGGTTCACCCCTCCACTTT
CAWNGGRGSPLHF
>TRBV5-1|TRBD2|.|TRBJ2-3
TGCGCCAGCAGCCCGGTAGCGGGGGGCACAGATACGCAGTATTTT
CASSPVAGGTDTQYF
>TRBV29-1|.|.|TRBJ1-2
TGCAGCGTACCTGGGGTTCCGGGAGGCCTAAGGTATGGCTACACCTTC
CSVPGVPGGLRYGYTF
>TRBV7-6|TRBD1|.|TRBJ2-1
TGTGCCAGCAGCTTAGGGGACAGACCCTACAATGAGCAGTTCTTC
CASSLGDRPYNEQFF
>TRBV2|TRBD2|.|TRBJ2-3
TGTGCCAGCGGCCTAGCGGGGGGGAGCACAGATACGCAGTATTTT
CASGLAGGSTDTQYF
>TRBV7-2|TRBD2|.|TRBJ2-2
TGTGCCAGCAGCTTGATTGTGGGACTAGCGGGAGGGGGGGAGCTGTTTTTT
CASSLIVGLAGGGELFF
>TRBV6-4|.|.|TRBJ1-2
TGTGCCAGCAGTGCTCGGGGGGGCGACTATGGCTACACCTTC
CASSARGGDYGYTF
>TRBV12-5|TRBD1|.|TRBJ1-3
TGTGCTAGTGCTTCGACAGGGGGGAGTTTTTACGCTGGAAACACCATATATTTT
CASASTGGSFYAGNTIYF
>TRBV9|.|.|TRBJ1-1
TGTGCCAGCAGCCCAGTTTGGAACACTGAAGCTTTCTTT
CASSPVWNTEAFF
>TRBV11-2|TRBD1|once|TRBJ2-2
TGTGCCAGCAGCCCTGACAGGGTGGGGACCGGGGAGCTGTTTTTT
CASSPDRVGTGELFF
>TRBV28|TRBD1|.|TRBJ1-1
TGTGCCAGCAGTTCACACAGGGGGCGCAGGAACACTGAAGCTTTCTTT
CASSSHRGRRNTEAFF
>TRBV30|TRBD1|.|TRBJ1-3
TGTGCCTGGAGAGGACAGGGATCCACCATATATTTT
CAWRGQGSTIYF
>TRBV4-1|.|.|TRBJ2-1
TGCGCCAGCAGCCCCCCGACTAGTTCGGATGAGCAGTTCTTC
CASSPPTSSDEQFF
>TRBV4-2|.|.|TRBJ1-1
TGTGCCAGCAGCCGGGCATTTGGGGGCGGGGGTGAAGCTTTCTTT
CASSRAFGGGGEAFF
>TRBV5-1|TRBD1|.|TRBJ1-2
TGCGCCAGCAGCCCCATAGGACAGGGGCGAGATAACTATGGCTACACCTTC
CASSPIGQGRDNYGYTF
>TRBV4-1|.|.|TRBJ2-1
TGCGCCAGCAGCCAAGATAGAATAGCTTGGTCCAATGAGCAGTTCTTC
CASSQDRIAWSNEQFF
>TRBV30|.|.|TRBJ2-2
TGTGCCTGGGAAGGACAGTACACCGGGGAGCTGTTTTTT
CAWEGQYTGELFF
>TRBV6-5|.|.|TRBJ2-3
TGTGCCTGCGGGCAGTCCCACACAGATACGCAGTATTTT
CACGQSHTDTQYF
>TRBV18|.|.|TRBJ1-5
TGTGCCAGCTCACCTGAACCCCCCTGGAGAGGCAATCAGCCCCAGCATTTT
CASSPEPPWRGNQPQHF
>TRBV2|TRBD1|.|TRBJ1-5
TGTGCCAGCAGCGCGATAACAGGGGCTGGTCAGCCCCAGCATTTT
CASSAITGAGQPQHF
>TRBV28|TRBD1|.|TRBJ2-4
TGTGCCAGCAGTCCCGAGGGACAGGGGCAAAACATTCAGTACTTC
CASSPEGQGQNIQYF